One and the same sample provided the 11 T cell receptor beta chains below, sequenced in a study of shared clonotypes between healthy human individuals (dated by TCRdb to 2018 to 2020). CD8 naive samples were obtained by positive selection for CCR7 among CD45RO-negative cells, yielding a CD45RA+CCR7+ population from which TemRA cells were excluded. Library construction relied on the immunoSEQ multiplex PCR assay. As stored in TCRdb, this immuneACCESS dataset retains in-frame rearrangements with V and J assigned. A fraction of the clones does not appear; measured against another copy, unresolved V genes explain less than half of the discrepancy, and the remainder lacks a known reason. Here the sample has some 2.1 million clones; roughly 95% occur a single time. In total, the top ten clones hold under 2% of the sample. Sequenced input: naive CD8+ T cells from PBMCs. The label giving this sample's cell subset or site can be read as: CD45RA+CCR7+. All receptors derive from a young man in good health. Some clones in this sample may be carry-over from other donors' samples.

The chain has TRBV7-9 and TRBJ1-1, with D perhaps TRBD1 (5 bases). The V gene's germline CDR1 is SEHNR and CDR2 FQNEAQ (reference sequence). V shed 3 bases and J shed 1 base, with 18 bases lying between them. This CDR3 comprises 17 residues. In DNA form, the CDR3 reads TGTGCCAGCAGCTTTTTAGATCCGGGGCCAGGGAACACTGAAGCTTTCTTT. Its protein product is CASSFLDPGPGNTEAFF.

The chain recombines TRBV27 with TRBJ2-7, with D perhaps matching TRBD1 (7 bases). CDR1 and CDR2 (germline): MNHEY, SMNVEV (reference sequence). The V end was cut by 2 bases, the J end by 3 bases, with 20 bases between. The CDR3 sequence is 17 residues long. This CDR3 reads CASSLASGGRKIYEQYF. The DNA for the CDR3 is TGTGCCAGCAGTTTAGCTTCAGGGGGGCGCAAAATCTACGAGCAGTACTTC.

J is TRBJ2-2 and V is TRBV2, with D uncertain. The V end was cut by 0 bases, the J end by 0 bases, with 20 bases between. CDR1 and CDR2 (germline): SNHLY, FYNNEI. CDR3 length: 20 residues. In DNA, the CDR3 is TGTGCCAGCAGTGAAGCGCCCCCTGCCTCCTTACTGGCGAACACCGGGGAGCTGTTTTTT. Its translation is CASSEAPPASLLANTGELFF. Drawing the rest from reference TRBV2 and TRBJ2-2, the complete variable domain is EPEVTQTPSHQVTQMGQEVILRCVPISNHLYFYWYRQILGQKVEFLVSFYNNEISEKSEIFDDQFSVERPDGSNFTLKIRSTKLEDSAMYFCASSEAPPASLLANTGELFFGEGSRLTVL.

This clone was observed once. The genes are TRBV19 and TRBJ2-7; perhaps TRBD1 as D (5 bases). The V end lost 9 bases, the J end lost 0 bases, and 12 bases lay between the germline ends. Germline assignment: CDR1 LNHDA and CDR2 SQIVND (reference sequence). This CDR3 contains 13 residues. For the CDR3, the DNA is TGTGCCAGCAGGGAAAGGGGCTCCTACGAGCAGTACTTC. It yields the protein CASRERGSYEQYF.

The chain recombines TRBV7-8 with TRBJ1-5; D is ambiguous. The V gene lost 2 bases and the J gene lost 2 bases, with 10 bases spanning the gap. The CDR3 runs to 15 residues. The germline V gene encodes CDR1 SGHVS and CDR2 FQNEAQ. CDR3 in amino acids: CASSLIPGGNQPQHF. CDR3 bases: TGTGCCAGCAGCTTAATACCCGGTGGCAATCAGCCCCAGCATTTT. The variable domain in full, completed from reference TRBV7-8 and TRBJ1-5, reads GAGVSQSPRYKVAKRGQDVALRCDPISGHVSLFWYQQALGQGPEFLTYFQNEAQLDKSGLPSDRFFAERPEGSVSTLKIQRTQQEDSAVYLCASSLIPGGNQPQHFGDGTRLSIL.

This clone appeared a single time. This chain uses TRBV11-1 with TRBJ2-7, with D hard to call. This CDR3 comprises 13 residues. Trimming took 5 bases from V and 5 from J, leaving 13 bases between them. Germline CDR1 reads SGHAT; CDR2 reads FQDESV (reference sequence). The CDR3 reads CASSPPGPNEQYF. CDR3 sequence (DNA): TGTGCCAGCAGCCCCCCGGGCCCGAACGAGCAGTACTTC.

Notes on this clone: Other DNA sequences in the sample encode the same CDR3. The CDR3 spells CASSEGSYNEQFF. CDR3 DNA: TGTGCCAGCAGTGAGGGGTCCTACAATGAGCAGTTCTTC. The chain links TRBV2 to TRBJ2-1; D is ambiguous. Trimming removed 3 bases at V and 1 base at J, with 4 bases between. In germline, CDR1 is SNHLY, CDR2 FYNNEI. The CDR3 loop spans 13 amino acids.

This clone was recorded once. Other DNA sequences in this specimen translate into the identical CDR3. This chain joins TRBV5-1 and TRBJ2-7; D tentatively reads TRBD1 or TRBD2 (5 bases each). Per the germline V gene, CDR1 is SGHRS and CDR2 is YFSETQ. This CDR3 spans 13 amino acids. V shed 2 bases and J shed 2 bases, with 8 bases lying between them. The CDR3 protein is CASSFGTTYEQYF. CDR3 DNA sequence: TGCGCCAGCAGCTTTGGGACCACCTACGAGCAGTACTTC.

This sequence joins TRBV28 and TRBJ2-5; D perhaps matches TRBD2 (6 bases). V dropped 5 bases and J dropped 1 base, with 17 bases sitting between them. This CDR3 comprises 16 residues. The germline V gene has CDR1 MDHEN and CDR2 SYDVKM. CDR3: CASSPLLEGSQETQYF. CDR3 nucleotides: TGTGCCAGCAGTCCCCTTCTGGAGGGGAGCCAAGAGACCCAGTACTTC.

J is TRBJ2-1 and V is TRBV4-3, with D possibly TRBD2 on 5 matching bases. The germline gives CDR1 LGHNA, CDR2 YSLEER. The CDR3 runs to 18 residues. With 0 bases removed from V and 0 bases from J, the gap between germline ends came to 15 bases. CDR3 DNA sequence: TGCGCCAGCAGCCAAGAGAGGGCGGGCCCTGCCTCCTACAATGAGCAGTTCTTC. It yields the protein CASSQERAGPASYNEQFF.

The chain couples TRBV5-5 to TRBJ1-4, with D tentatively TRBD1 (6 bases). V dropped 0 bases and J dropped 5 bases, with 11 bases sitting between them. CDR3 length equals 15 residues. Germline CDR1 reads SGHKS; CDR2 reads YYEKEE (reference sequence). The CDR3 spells CASSLGWGLNEKLFF. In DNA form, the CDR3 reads TGTGCCAGCAGCTTGGGCTGGGGGCTAAATGAAAAACTGTTTTTT.